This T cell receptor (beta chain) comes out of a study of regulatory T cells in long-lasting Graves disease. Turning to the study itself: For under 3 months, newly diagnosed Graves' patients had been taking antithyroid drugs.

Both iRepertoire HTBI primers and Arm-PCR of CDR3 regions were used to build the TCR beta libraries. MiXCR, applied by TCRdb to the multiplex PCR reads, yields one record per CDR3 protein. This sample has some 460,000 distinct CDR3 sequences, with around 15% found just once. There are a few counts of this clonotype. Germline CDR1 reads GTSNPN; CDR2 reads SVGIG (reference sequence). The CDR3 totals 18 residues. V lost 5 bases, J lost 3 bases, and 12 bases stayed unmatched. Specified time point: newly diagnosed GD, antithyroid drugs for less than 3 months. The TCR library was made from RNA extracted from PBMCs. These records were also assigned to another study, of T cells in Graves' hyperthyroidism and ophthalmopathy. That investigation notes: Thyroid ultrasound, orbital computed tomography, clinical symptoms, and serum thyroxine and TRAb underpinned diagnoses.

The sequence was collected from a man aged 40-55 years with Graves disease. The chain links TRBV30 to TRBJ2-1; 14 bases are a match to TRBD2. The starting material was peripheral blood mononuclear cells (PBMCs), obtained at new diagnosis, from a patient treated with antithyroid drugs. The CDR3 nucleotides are TGTGCCTGGGAGAGCGGAAGACTAGCGGGAGGGAGCTACAATGAGCAGTTCTTC. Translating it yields CAWESGRLAGGSYNEQFF.